This entry describes one T cell receptor (beta chain). The data were obtained in a study of cytotoxic CD8 clonotypes in ibrutinib-treated CLL. Turning to the study itself: Patients attained 25 or so partial and 2 complete responses; at median about 74 months, roughly 15 remained remitted while around twelve progressed.

TCR beta libraries used 1.5 to 2.5 micrograms of genomic DNA from cryopreserved PBMCs. The assay was immunoSEQ multiplex PCR, and TCRdb's table has in-frame clones only and misses some. The table shows roughly 180,000 clones, with about 72% occurring only once. The germline gives CDR1 MGHRA, CDR2 YSYEKL. V was cut by 4 bases and J by 5 bases, with 20 bases left in between. This CDR3 spans 16 amino acids. The V and J genes are TRBV4-1 and TRBJ1-2; unclear D gene. The sample consisted of PBMCs, taken after 24 months of ibrutinib treatment. The receptor was derived from a human donor with chronic lymphocytic leukemia. The CDR3 coding sequence is TGCGCCAGCAGCCCTTACCCTGGACTTAACCCTTATGGCTACACCTTC. It codes for CASSPYPGLNPYGYTF.